This T cell receptor beta chain was retrieved from a study of early T cells in non-severe SARS-CoV-2 infection. A few counts support this clonotype. CDR1 and CDR2 (germline): MDHEN, SYDVKM. Trimming cost V 7 bases and J 0 bases, with 15 bases left between them. CDR3 size: 15 residues. TCRdb itself ran the 5' RACE reads through MiXCR, one entry per CDR3 protein. The profile shows approximately 69,000 distinct CDR3 sequences, 12% of them singletons. The specimen was whole blood. V and J are TRBV28 and TRBJ2-5; TRBD1 might be the D (7 bases). The TCR sequence derives from an adult who was a healthcare worker with PCR-confirmed SARS-CoV-2 infection or an uninfected control (not recorded which). CDR3 loop: CASKEGQLYQETQYF. CDR3 DNA sequence: TGTGCCAGCAAGGAGGGACAGCTGTACCAAGAGACCCAGTACTTC.